Below are 4 T cell receptor beta chains sequenced from a single sample in a study of beta chain features in type 1 diabetes. Study observations and caveats: Patients with Type 1 diabetes showed moderately but significantly shorter TCRB CDR3s in all four CD4+ subsets.

Antigen specificity for these receptors is unknown. The investigators reverse transcribed all of the isolated RNA, so they sequenced expressed TCRB transcripts. The repertoire was sequenced with immunoSEQ multiplex PCR; TCRdb's copy has only in-frame clones and lacks some. Seen here are 250,000 to 350,000 clones, about 13% observed once, and the top ten hold about 0.017%. Sequences were obtained from naive CD4+ T cells from blood. Every receptor here comes from a man aged 30-40 years with type 1 diabetes.

There are a few counts of this clone. The V and J genes are TRBV28 and TRBJ2-1, with D uncertain. V was pared by 3 bases and J by 12 bases, with 18 bases between. Germline V gene data show CDR1 as MDHEN and CDR2 as SYDVKM. The CDR3 totals 14 residues. CDR3: CASSLQVTTTGQFF. As DNA, the CDR3 is TGTGCCAGCAGTTTGCAGGTTACCACGACCGGGCAGTTCTTC.

Comments on this clone: The same CDR3 also results from other DNA sequences found in this sample. CDR3 sequence: CASSDRTGELFF. DNA for the CDR3: TGTGCCAGCAGTGATCGTACCGGGGAGCTGTTTTTT. The rearrangement links TRBV25-1 to TRBJ2-2, with unresolved D. The CDR3 is 12 residues long. The V end lost 3 bases, the J end lost 5 bases, and 4 bases lay between the germline ends. The germline V gene encodes CDR1 MGHDK and CDR2 SYGVNS.

This clone was observed a handful of times. V usage is TRBV4-3 and J usage is TRBJ1-5, with D possibly TRBD1 on 5 matching bases. Per germline, CDR1 LGHNA and CDR2 YSLEER. CDR3 length: 15 amino acids. Trimming took off 1 base at V and 7 bases at J, with 14 bases between the two ends. The CDR3 spells CASSQAWQGGQPQHF. In DNA form, the CDR3 reads TGCGCCAGCAGCCAAGCTTGGCAGGGTGGACAGCCCCAGCATTTT.

The sample holds a few counts of this clone. CDR3 DNA sequence: TGTGCCAGCACCCCGATTGAGGAGCGGGGGGAGCTGTTTTTT. It is translated as CASTPIEERGELFF. V usage is TRBV11-2 and J usage is TRBJ2-2; the D gene is possibly TRBD2 (5 bases). The CDR3 runs to 14 residues. Germline V lookup: CDR1 SGHAT, CDR2 FQNNGV. The germline V and J ends were trimmed by 7 bases and 8 bases, with 17 bases remaining between them.